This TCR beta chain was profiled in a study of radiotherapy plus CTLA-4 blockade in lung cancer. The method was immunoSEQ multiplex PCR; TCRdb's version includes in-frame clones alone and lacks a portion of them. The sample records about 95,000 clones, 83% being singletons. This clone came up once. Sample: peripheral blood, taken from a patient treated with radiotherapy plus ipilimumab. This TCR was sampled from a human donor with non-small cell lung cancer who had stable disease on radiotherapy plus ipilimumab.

The CDR3 region is CASSLNDRDSPLHF. CDR3 DNA sequence: TGTGCCAGCAGCTTGAATGACAGGGATTCACCCCTCCACTTT. This chain joins TRBV11-3 and TRBJ1-6; 7 bases line up with TRBD1. Germline-derived CDR1 and CDR2 are SGHNT and YENEEA. This CDR3 is 14 amino acids long. J was trimmed by 8 bases and V by 3 bases; bases with no gene match: 4.